This is a list of T cell receptor beta chains from one sample in a study of cytomegalovirus exposure and HLA in healthy donors. TCRdb's copy holds only in-frame clones and misses some; the assay was immunoSEQ multiplex PCR. The repertoire consists of about 250,000 clones, with roughly nine tenths occurring once and the leading ten covering about 12%. Sequenced sample: PBMCs. These receptors originate from a man aged 18 to 35 in good health and CMV-seropositive. Both conserved end residues are part of each CDR3. A D gene is named only where the DNA matches it firmly. Clone size is given for some rows only: seen once, a few or many times, or a class if the clone is expanded.

>TRBD1|TRBJ1-3|TRBV4-1|.
CASSRPGTGVGGNTIYF
TGCGCCAGCAGCCGACCCGGGACAGGGGTTGGAGGAAACACCATATATTTT
>TRBD1|TRBJ2-2|TRBV7-8|.
CASSHNERGQQNTGELFF
TGTGCCAGCAGCCACAACGAAAGGGGACAGCAGAACACCGGGGAGCTGTTTTTT
>TRBD1|TRBJ2-7|TRBV9|.
CASSDGQGGIYEQYF
TGTGCCAGCAGCGACGGACAGGGGGGAATCTACGAGCAGTACTTC
>.|TRBJ1-2|TRBV2|.
CANPAGRTYGYTF
TGTGCCAACCCAGCGGGGCGGACCTATGGCTACACCTTC
>.|TRBJ1-1|TRBV5-4|.
CASSFGGTEAFF
TGTGCCAGCAGCTTCGGGGGCACTGAAGCTTTCTTT
>TRBD2|TRBJ2-2|TRBV15|.
CATSKARLAGTNTGELFF
TGTGCCACCAGCAAAGCCAGACTAGCGGGAACAAACACCGGGGAGCTGTTTTTT
>.|TRBJ2-7|TRBV5-1|.
CASSLWARLGDEQYF
TGCGCCAGCAGTCTGTGGGCCCGTTTAGGCGACGAGCAGTACTTC
>.|TRBJ2-7|TRBV2|.
CASSEGGSGYEQYF
TGTGCCAGCAGTGAAGGGGGGTCAGGATACGAGCAGTACTTC
>.|TRBJ1-2|TRBV5-1|.
CASSLAPGSNYGYTF
TGCGCCAGCAGCTTGGCCCCTGGGAGTAACTATGGCTACACCTTC
>TRBD1|TRBJ2-7|TRBV5-1|.
CASQTYPGQGGYEQYF
TGCGCCAGCCAAACCTATCCGGGACAGGGGGGATACGAGCAGTACTTC
>TRBD2|TRBJ2-5|TRBV9|.
CASSVGGRLAGGHRETQYF
TGTGCCAGCAGCGTAGGGGGTCGGCTAGCGGGAGGGCATCGCGAGACCCAGTACTTC
>.|TRBJ1-1|TRBV11-3|few
CASSLDGEATEAFF
TGTGCCAGCAGCTTAGATGGGGAAGCCACTGAAGCTTTCTTT
>.|TRBJ2-5|TRBV2|once
CASSPRTGSQETQYF
TGTGCCAGCAGCCCAAGAACAGGGAGTCAAGAGACCCAGTACTTC
>TRBD1|TRBJ1-5|TRBV6-5|few
CASSWGQGINQPQHF
TGTGCCAGCAGTTGGGGACAGGGGATCAATCAGCCCCAGCATTTT
>.|TRBJ1-4|TRBV19|many
CASSSLHGKLFF
TGTGCCAGTAGTAGCTTACACGGAAAACTGTTTTTT
>.|TRBJ2-6|TRBV27|.
CASSLQEPANVLTF
TGTGCCAGCAGTTTACAGGAGCCGGCCAACGTCCTGACTTTC
>.|TRBJ2-7|TRBV7-2|.
CASSLERASYEQYF
TGTGCCAGCAGCTTAGAGCGGGCCTCCTACGAGCAGTACTTC
>.|TRBJ1-1|TRBV7-8|.
CASSFEPNTEAFF
TGTGCCAGCAGCTTTGAGCCGAACACTGAAGCTTTCTTT
>.|TRBJ1-1|TRBV27|.
CASSFVGSEAFF
TGTGCCAGCAGTTTTGTGGGTTCTGAAGCTTTCTTT
>.|TRBJ2-2|TRBV6-1|.
CATREGLTGELFF
TGTGCCACCAGAGAAGGATTAACCGGGGAGCTGTTTTTT
>TRBD2|TRBJ2-1|TRBV5-1|once
CASSGGLGGLNEQFF
TGCGCCAGCAGCGGTGGACTAGGAGGTCTCAATGAGCAGTTCTTC
>.|TRBJ2-7|TRBV6-1|.
CASSAGTVVAYEQYF
TGTGCCAGCAGTGCCGGGACGGTCGTAGCCTACGAGCAGTACTTC
>.|TRBJ2-5|TRBV6-1|.
CASSEAVVALETQYF
TGTGCCAGCAGTGAAGCGGTGGTAGCCCTAGAGACCCAGTACTTC
>.|TRBJ1-1|TRBV10-1|once
CASRAENTEAFF
TGCGCCAGCCGGGCCGAGAACACTGAAGCTTTCTTT
>.|TRBJ2-1|TRBV4-1|.
CASSQGQSRNEQFF
TGCGCCAGCAGCCAAGGACAGAGCCGCAATGAGCAGTTCTTC
>.|TRBJ2-7|TRBV30|.
CAWSVLGWYEQYF
TGTGCCTGGAGTGTACTAGGTTGGTACGAGCAGTACTTC
>.|TRBJ1-2|TRBV18|.
CASSSGSNYGYTF
TGTGCCAGCTCCTCAGGCTCCAACTATGGCTACACCTTC
>.|TRBJ1-1|TRBV11-1|.
CASSSNTEAFF
TGTGCCAGCAGCTCTAACACTGAAGCTTTCTTT
>.|TRBJ1-3|TRBV7-2|.
CASRFPAGNTIYF
TGTGCCAGCAGGTTCCCGGCGGGGAACACCATATATTTT
>.|TRBJ1-1|TRBV2|.
CASSAESVNTEAFF
TGTGCCAGCAGTGCCGAATCGGTGAACACTGAAGCTTTCTTT
>.|TRBJ1-5|TRBV18|.
CASSPQGIGQPQHF
TGTGCCAGCTCACCACAGGGCATAGGTCAGCCCCAGCATTTT
>.|TRBJ2-2|TRBV25-1|.
CASSEGEVETGELFF
TGTGCCAGCAGTGAAGGGGAGGTGGAGACCGGGGAGCTGTTTTTT
>.|TRBJ1-1|TRBV29-1|.
CSVEVGTGNTEAFF
TGCAGCGTTGAAGTGGGGACGGGGAACACTGAAGCTTTCTTT
>TRBD2|TRBJ2-1|TRBV27|.
CASSLRGTSGWSSYNEQFF
TGTGCCAGCAGTTTAAGAGGGACTAGCGGGTGGAGCTCCTACAATGAGCAGTTCTTC
>TRBD2|TRBJ2-1|TRBV6-6|.
CASSYDLRLAGNEQFF
TGTGCCAGCAGTTACGACCTGAGACTAGCGGGAAATGAGCAGTTCTTC
>TRBD2|TRBJ2-5|TRBV5-4|.
CASSVQREGRETQYF
TGTGCCAGCAGCGTCCAGCGGGAGGGCCGAGAGACCCAGTACTTC
>TRBD2|TRBJ2-1|TRBV5-1|.
CASSPGGSYNEQFF
TGCGCCAGCAGCCCCGGGGGGTCCTACAATGAGCAGTTCTTC
>.|TRBJ1-2|TRBV27|.
CASSLWGTGGYTF
TGTGCCAGCAGTTTATGGGGGACTGGTGGCTACACCTTC
>.|TRBJ2-3|TRBV7-9|few
CASSLQKTQYF
TGTGCCAGCAGCCTTCAAAAGACGCAGTATTTT
>TRBD2|TRBJ2-1|TRBV6-6|.
CASSALAGNYNEQFF
TGTGCCAGCAGCGCCCTAGCGGGAAACTACAATGAGCAGTTCTTC
>.|TRBJ1-5|TRBV5-1|few
CASSLEPGGNQPQHF
TGCGCCAGCAGCTTGGAACCAGGAGGCAATCAGCCCCAGCATTTT
>.|TRBJ1-2|TRBV5-6|.
CASSLLSVGYTF
TGTGCCAGCAGCTTACTATCAGTTGGCTACACCTTC
>.|TRBJ1-4|TRBV6-5|.
CASSYSGGTGEKLFF
TGTGCCAGCAGTTACTCAGGGGGGACGGGTGAAAAACTGTTTTTT
>TRBD2|TRBJ2-1|TRBV27|.
CASSLLLAGGPNEQFF
TGTGCCAGCAGTTTGCTCCTAGCGGGAGGGCCTAATGAGCAGTTCTTC
>.|TRBJ1-1|TRBV5-1|.
CASSWGGGTEAFF
TGCGCCAGCTCCTGGGGGGGCGGCACTGAAGCTTTCTTT
>.|TRBJ2-7|TRBV2|.
CASSAFYEQYF
TGTGCCAGCAGTGCTTTCTACGAGCAGTACTTC
>.|TRBJ2-1|TRBV13|.
CASSLRGNEQFF
TGTGCCAGCAGCTTACGAGGCAATGAGCAGTTCTTC
>TRBD2|TRBJ2-7|TRBV28|.
CASGRRGGFSYEQYF
TGTGCCAGCGGCCGGCGGGGGGGCTTCTCCTACGAGCAGTACTTC
>TRBD2|TRBJ2-1|TRBV14|.
CASRRGGRPNEQFF
TGTGCCAGCAGGCGTGGCGGGAGACCGAATGAGCAGTTCTTC
>TRBD1|TRBJ2-5|TRBV5-1|.
CASSPDRGGETQYF
TGCGCCAGCAGCCCGGACAGGGGTGGCGAGACCCAGTACTTC
>TRBD2|TRBJ2-3|TRBV28|.
CASTRPGLAGGGSTDTQYF
TGTGCCAGCACCCGCCCCGGGCTAGCGGGAGGAGGAAGCACAGATACGCAGTATTTT
>.|TRBJ2-1|TRBV9|.
CASSVGRRYNEQFF
TGTGCCAGCAGCGTAGGGAGAAGATACAATGAGCAGTTCTTC
>TRBD2|TRBJ2-7|TRBV23-1|.
CASSPTSGVSAGGYEQYF
TGCGCCAGCAGTCCGACTAGCGGGGTTTCCGCCGGGGGCTACGAGCAGTACTTC